The clone carrying this T cell receptor (beta chain) was found many times. Antigen unknown. This entry belongs to a study of T cell repertoires in cytomegalovirus infection. Looking at the study overall: Public TCR beta signatures marked donors with CMV infection and the matching HLA.

Findings and caveats of the study: HLA-C-restricted TCR beta clonotypes specific for CMV led the ex vivo response.

MiXCR was run by TCRdb on the reads, yielding one entry per CDR3 protein. The sample has about 440,000 distinct CDR3 sequences, about a third seen once. Germline V gene sequence: CDR1 SGHAT, CDR2 FQNNGV. V shed 6 bases and J 1 base; nucleotides not matched to a gene: 2. The CDR3 extends over 13 amino acids. This TCR was sampled from a human donor in good health (CMV status not recorded). Some clones in this sample may be carry-over from other donors' samples. The V and J genes are TRBV11-2 and TRBJ1-1; 7 bases are shared with TRBD1. The sample was PBMCs. In nucleotides, the CDR3 is TGTGCCAGCAGTGAGGGGGCGAACACTGAAGCTTTCTTT. It encodes CASSEGANTEAFF.